Listed below are T cell receptor beta chains from one sample, sequenced in a study of shared clonotypes between healthy human individuals. The table came from immunoSEQ multiplex PCR; TCRdb's copy has only in-frame clones and leaves some out. This sample yields over 2 million clones, of which around 93% are seen a single time; 0.37% belongs to the top ten. The sequencing sample was made of naive CD4+ T cells from PBMCs. Receptors were obtained from a young man in good health. Some clones in this sample may be carry-over from other donors' samples. Both conserved end residues are part of each CDR3. Fields, in order: CDR3 DNA, CDR3 protein, V gene, J gene, clone size, D gene. The D gene is left open where the match is weak. Part of the rows lack a size; the others show once, few, many or a class for expanded clones.

TGTGCCAGCGGGACAGGGCAAAACACCGGGGAGCTGTTTTTT	CASGTGQNTGELFF	TRBV11-3	TRBJ2-2	NA	TRBD1
TGTGCCAGCAGTTTCTTGACAGGGGGCGCGAAAAAGGAGACCCAGTACTTC	CASSFLTGGAKKETQYF	TRBV28	TRBJ2-5	NA	TRBD1
TGTGCCAGTAGTAAGGCGGAGTCCTGGCGGGGCTACACCTTC	CASSKAESWRGYTF	TRBV19	TRBJ1-2	NA	NA
TGTGCCAGTGGGGGAGTGGAGACCCAGTACTTC	CASGGVETQYF	TRBV11-2	TRBJ2-5	NA	NA
TGCGCCAGCAGCCAGATGGTAGCCGGGGAGCTGTTTTTT	CASSQMVAGELFF	TRBV5-1	TRBJ2-2	NA	NA
TGTGCCAGCAGCCGAGACATATCCGAAGCTTTCTTT	CASSRDISEAFF	TRBV6-6	TRBJ1-1	few	NA
TGCGCCAGCAGCTTTGCGGACAGGCCTAATTCACCCCTCCACTTT	CASSFADRPNSPLHF	TRBV5-1	TRBJ1-6	once	TRBD1
TGCGCCAGCAGCCATCTCGGCAGCATGAACACTGAAGCTTTCTTT	CASSHLGSMNTEAFF	TRBV4-1	TRBJ1-1	NA	NA
TGTGCCAGCGCCACCATATGGGACAGGGTGATCGGGAACACTGAAGCTTTCTTT	CASATIWDRVIGNTEAFF	TRBV5-5	TRBJ1-1	once	TRBD1
TGTGCCAGCAGCTTCGCGGCGGTCTCCTACAATGAGCAGTTCTTC	CASSFAAVSYNEQFF	TRBV5-8	TRBJ2-1	NA	NA
TGTGCCAGCAGCTCCTCGGGACGCCGGGCCTACGAGCAGTACTTC	CASSSSGRRAYEQYF	TRBV7-4	TRBJ2-7	once	NA
TGTGCCAGCAGTTTATCGACTCCCCCTGAGCAGTTCTTC	CASSLSTPPEQFF	TRBV28	TRBJ2-1	NA	NA
TGTGCCAGCAGCGCCGGAGCGGGGAACACTGAAGCTTTCTTT	CASSAGAGNTEAFF	TRBV9	TRBJ1-1	NA	NA
TGTGCCAGCAGTACTACCCTAATTAGACCGCAGTTCTTC	CASSTTLIRPQFF	TRBV5-6	TRBJ2-1	NA	NA
TGCGCCAGCAGCTTGGCCACAGGGATGAACACTGAAGCTTTCTTT	CASSLATGMNTEAFF	TRBV5-1	TRBJ1-1	NA	NA
TGCGCCAGCAGCTTGACGTTGACAGGGAAGAACACTGAAGCTTTCTTT	CASSLTLTGKNTEAFF	TRBV5-1	TRBJ1-1	NA	TRBD1
TGTGCCAGCAGTTACTCGAAAACAGCTGGAAACACCATATATTTT	CASSYSKTAGNTIYF	TRBV6-5	TRBJ1-3	NA	NA
TGCGCCAGCAGCCAATCCCCAGGGACTAGCGGGACCCACGAGCAGTACTTC	CASSQSPGTSGTHEQYF	TRBV4-1	TRBJ2-7	once	TRBD2
TGTGCCAGCAGCTCCCGCGGGGGTAGCGGCCTTTGGACAGATACGCAGTATTTT	CASSSRGGSGLWTDTQYF	TRBV9	TRBJ2-3	NA	TRBD2
TGTGCCATCAGAGCACAGAACTCTAGCTCCTACAATGAGCAGTTCTTC	CAIRAQNSSSYNEQFF	TRBV10-3	TRBJ2-1	NA	NA
TGTGCCAGCAGCTTAGTAGCGGTCACCTACAATGAGCAGTTCTTC	CASSLVAVTYNEQFF	TRBV7-2	TRBJ2-1	once	NA
TGTGCCAGCAGCGTAGGGGGACAGCCGAACACCGGGGAGCTGTTTTTT	CASSVGGQPNTGELFF	TRBV9	TRBJ2-2	NA	TRBD1
TGTGCCAGCAGTGAAGGTACGACTAGCGGGAGATCCTACAATGAGCAGTTCTTC	CASSEGTTSGRSYNEQFF	TRBV2	TRBJ2-1	NA	TRBD2
TGTGCCTGGAAGCATCCTGACAGGGGGGGTTCGAACACTGAAGCTTTCTTT	CAWKHPDRGGSNTEAFF	TRBV30	TRBJ1-1	NA	TRBD1
TGTGCCAGCCGCGACCTAGCGCAAGAGACCCAGTACTTC	CASRDLAQETQYF	TRBV11-2	TRBJ2-5	NA	NA
TGTGCCAGCAGCTCTCTCGGTCGGGGCTTCACTGAAGCTTTCTTT	CASSSLGRGFTEAFF	TRBV7-3	TRBJ1-1	NA	NA
TGCGCCAGCAGCTTGGTCCGACAGGCACTCTACAATGAGCAGTTCTTC	CASSLVRQALYNEQFF	TRBV5-1	TRBJ2-1	NA	NA
TGTGCCAGCAGCTCGGGACAGGGGTATGAAAAACTGTTTTTT	CASSSGQGYEKLFF	TRBV6-5	TRBJ1-4	NA	TRBD1
TGTGCCAGCAGTTTATCGAGGACAGGGCGCACTGAAGCTTTCTTT	CASSLSRTGRTEAFF	TRBV28	TRBJ1-1	NA	TRBD1